A selection of T cell receptor beta chains follows, all from one sample in a study of T cells in Graves' hyperthyroidism and ophthalmopathy. TCRdb re-derived calls from the multiplex PCR reads in MiXCR, one entry per CDR3 protein. The sample lists about 360,000 distinct CDR3 sequences; 13% were seen once. Sequenced material: blood. These receptors were collected from a woman younger than 35 with Graves' hyperthyroidism. Each CDR3 is given with its conserved first and last residue. Each record gives: D gene, clone size, V gene, J gene, CDR3 DNA, CDR3 protein. The D gene is left open where the match is weak. The size of a clone is reported for some rows only, either as once, few or many, or as a class for expanded clones.

.	.	TRBV6-2/TRBV6-3	TRBJ1-1	TGTGCCAGCAGTTACCCCCGACAGACTGAAGCTTTCTTT	CASSYPRQTEAFF
TRBD1	many	TRBV7-9	TRBJ1-6	TGTGCCAGCAGCTACCGGGACAGGGCGTCACCCCTCCACTTT	CASSYRDRASPLHF
.	.	TRBV7-9	TRBJ1-1	TGTGCCAGCAGCTTAAAAGGAGGGATGACTGAAGCTTTCTTT	CASSLKGGMTEAFF
.	few	TRBV18	TRBJ1-2	TGTGCCAGCTCACCACCGGGAGAGGGGACTATTTATGGCTACACCTTC	CASSPPGEGTIYGYTF
.	.	TRBV28	TRBJ2-7	TGTGCCAGCAGGTATCAAGACTACGAGCAGTACTTC	CASRYQDYEQYF
TRBD2	.	TRBV7-9	TRBJ2-2	TGTGCCAGCAGTACGGGGGGGCTGTTTTTT	CASSTGGLFF
.	few	TRBV6-1	TRBJ2-5	TGTGCCAGCTCTAGAACCGGGGATTCGTTGTACTTC	CASSRTGDSLYF
.	many	TRBV12-3/TRBV12-4	TRBJ2-7	TGTGCCAGCAGTCTGGGGATCTACGAGCAGTACTTC	CASSLGIYEQYF
TRBD2	many	TRBV20-1	TRBJ2-1	TGCAGTGCTAGAGACCGCCTCACGGGACTAGGGAATGAGCAGTTCTTC	CSARDRLTGLGNEQFF
.	few	TRBV27	TRBJ1-4	TGTGCCAGCAGTTTATCTCCCTACAGGGTGGAGAAGGAAAAACTGTTTTTT	CASSLSPYRVEKEKLFF
.	many	TRBV30	TRBJ2-5	TGTGCCTGGGGGGGTTTCCAGACCCAGTACTTC	CAWGGFQTQYF
.	few	TRBV6-9	TRBJ2-2	TGTGCCAGCAGTTACTCGTATTCAGCGGCAACGAACACCGGGGAGCTGTTTTTT	CASSYSYSAATNTGELFF
.	.	TRBV2	TRBJ2-3	TGTGCCAGCAGTGCTGGCCAGTTCACAGATACGCAGTATTTT	CASSAGQFTDTQYF
TRBD2	many	TRBV7-9	TRBJ2-7	TGTGCCAGCAGCTTACTTACCCTGGGGCTAGCGGGAGATGAGCAGTACTTC	CASSLLTLGLAGDEQYF
TRBD1	many	TRBV28	TRBJ2-5	TGTGCCAGTTCGGACAGGCCAGAGACCCAGTACTTC	CASSDRPETQYF
.	many	TRBV20-1	TRBJ1-1	TGCAGTGCTAGAGAAACCGGGAGCTGGGTCACTGAAGCTTTCTTT	CSARETGSWVTEAFF
TRBD1	.	TRBV10-3	TRBJ2-7	TGTGCCACGGGACAGCCGAATTACGAGCAGTACTTC	CATGQPNYEQYF
TRBD1	few	TRBV12-3/TRBV12-4	TRBJ1-5	TGTGCCAGCAGCCCAGGGGGCTATAGCAATCAGCCCCAGCATTTT	CASSPGGYSNQPQHF
TRBD1	many	TRBV20-1	TRBJ1-5	TGCAGTGCAAGGGGACAGGCTAGCAATCAGCCCCAGCATTTT	CSARGQASNQPQHF
.	.	TRBV30	TRBJ1-2	TGTGCCTGGAGTGTACAAGTTAACTATGGCTACACCTTC	CAWSVQVNYGYTF
TRBD2	many	TRBV5-1	TRBJ2-3	TGCGCCAGCAGCTTTCTAGCGGGAGGCGCAGATACGCAGTATTTT	CASSFLAGGADTQYF
TRBD2	many	TRBV6-2/TRBV6-3	TRBJ2-1	TGTGCCAGCAGTCGAGCACTAGCGGGAGCCATGTCCTACAATGAGCAGTTCTTC	CASSRALAGAMSYNEQFF
TRBD1	.	TRBV3-1	TRBJ1-1	TGTGCCAGCAGCCAAGCACAGGGGCGCGGCACTGAAGCTTTCTTT	CASSQAQGRGTEAFF
TRBD1	many	TRBV20-1	TRBJ1-5	TGCAGTGCTAGAAGGTGGGACAGGGATCAGCCCCAGCATTTT	CSARRWDRDQPQHF
TRBD1	many	TRBV5-1	TRBJ1-2	TGCGCCAGCAGCTCGATGGGACAGGGGTACTATGGCTACACCTTC	CASSSMGQGYYGYTF
.	.	TRBV12-3/TRBV12-4	TRBJ1-1	TGTGCCAGCAGTTTCGAGGTACAGAACACTGAAGCTTTCTTT	CASSFEVQNTEAFF
TRBD2	.	TRBV20-1	TRBJ2-2	TGCAGTGCTAGAGGGACTAGCCCCACCGGGGAGCTGTTTTTT	CSARGTSPTGELFF
.	many	TRBV7-2	TRBJ2-7	TGTGCCAGCAGCTTAACGGACAGTAGCTCCTACGAGCAGTACTTC	CASSLTDSSSYEQYF
TRBD2	many	TRBV11-2	TRBJ2-3	TGTGCCAGCAGCTTAGTGACTAGCGGAACAGATACGCAGTATTTT	CASSLVTSGTDTQYF
TRBD2	many	TRBV18	TRBJ2-7	TGTGCCAGCTCACTTGGGGAGGGAAGCTCCTACGAGCAGTACTTC	CASSLGEGSSYEQYF
.	few	TRBV6-2/TRBV6-3	TRBJ1-5	TGTGCCAGCAGCCGTAGGCTCAACGGGCAGCCCCAGCATTTT	CASSRRLNGQPQHF
TRBD1	.	TRBV4-2	TRBJ1-5	TGTGCCAGCAGCCAAGGCGGACAGGGATCGGGCAATCAGCCCCAGCATTTT	CASSQGGQGSGNQPQHF
.	many	TRBV3-1	TRBJ1-2	TGTGCCAGCAGCCTTTCAGGGGCAAACAACTATGGCTACACCTTC	CASSLSGANNYGYTF
.	few	TRBV7-9	TRBJ2-4	TGTGCCAGCAGCTTCGTCCGGGACGGCATTCAGTACTTC	CASSFVRDGIQYF
.	.	TRBV14	TRBJ1-4	TGTGCCAGCAGCCAAGATCTTAGTGAGCGGGGGGCGCCGGCTAATGAAAAACTGTTTTTT	CASSQDLSERGAPANEKLFF
TRBD1	.	TRBV20-1	TRBJ1-6	TGCAGTGTCAAGACGACCGGGACAGGAAATTCACCCCTCCACTTT	CSVKTTGTGNSPLHF
.	few	TRBV25-1	TRBJ2-6	TGTGCCAGCAGTGATGAGTCTGTACTTAGGGGCTCTGGGGCCAACGTCCTGACTTTC	CASSDESVLRGSGANVLTF
TRBD2	many	TRBV19	TRBJ2-1	TGTGCCAGTAGTATCAGGACTAGCGGCTCCTACAATGAGCAGTTCTTC	CASSIRTSGSYNEQFF
.	many	TRBV5-8	TRBJ2-2	TGTGCCAGCAGCTACAACCCCCGGGGCTCAGCGAACACCGGGGAGCTGTTTTTT	CASSYNPRGSANTGELFF
TRBD1	many	TRBV27	TRBJ1-5	TGTGCCAGCAGCCGGACAGGGGCCCGCAATCAGCCCCAGCATTTT	CASSRTGARNQPQHF
TRBD1	few	TRBV28	TRBJ1-1	TGTGCCAGCAGAACGACAGGGAGCGACACTGAAGCTTTCTTT	CASRTTGSDTEAFF
TRBD1	many	TRBV20-1	TRBJ2-7	TGCAGTGCTAGGCCGGGGACAGGGGCCGGCGACGAGCAGTACTTC	CSARPGTGAGDEQYF
.	few	TRBV5-6	TRBJ2-3	TGTGCCAGCAGCCGGGTGGCAGCGGGCACAGATACGCAGTATTTT	CASSRVAAGTDTQYF
TRBD1	.	TRBV7-2	TRBJ2-5	TGTGCCAGCAGCTTACCATCTGCGGGACAGGGGCCGAGAGAGACCCAGTACTTT	CASSLPSAGQGPRETQYF
.	many	TRBV12-3/TRBV12-4	TRBJ2-2	TGTGCCAGTGGCGCCCCGATGGTGAACACCGGGGAGCTGTTTTTT	CASGAPMVNTGELFF
.	few	TRBV4-1	TRBJ1-6	TGCGCCAGCAGCCAAGGGATTTATCGATTTTCACCCCTCCACTTT	CASSQGIYRFSPLHF
.	many	TRBV5-1	TRBJ2-7	TGCGCCAGCAGCAATGGGGGGAGAGGCTACGAGCAGTACTTC	CASSNGGRGYEQYF
.	many	TRBV12-3/TRBV12-4	TRBJ2-1	TGTGCCAGCAGAGGCCAGGACGGGCAGTTCTTC	CASRGQDGQFF
TRBD2	.	TRBV4-2	TRBJ2-7	TGTGCCAGCAGCCAAGTCCAGACTAGCGGCTCCTACGAGCAGTACTTC	CASSQVQTSGSYEQYF
.	.	TRBV20-1	TRBJ2-1	TGCAGTGCAGGGGGGCAGGGGGTTATGCATGAGCAGTTCTTC	CSAGGQGVMHEQFF
.	.	TRBV3-1	TRBJ1-5	TGTGCCAGCAGCCCACGCAAACGGGATCAGCCCCAGCATTTT	CASSPRKRDQPQHF
TRBD1	many	TRBV27	TRBJ2-2	TGTGCCAGCAGAGGAGAGGACAGGGGCTACTACACCGGGGAGCTGTTTTTT	CASRGEDRGYYTGELFF
TRBD2	.	TRBV5-1	TRBJ2-7	TGCGCCAGCAGCTGGGGGGTCGATGGCGGGAGGGCCTCCAAGCAGTACTTC	CASSWGVDGGRASKQYF
.	.	TRBV3-1	TRBJ2-2	TGTGCCAGCAGCCAAGCACTTCTAACCGGGGAGCTGTTTTTT	CASSQALLTGELFF